This T cell receptor beta chain was recovered during a study of tumor-infiltrating lymphocytes in glioblastoma multiforme (TCRdb year 2017). Looking at the study overall: The study tested whether intratumoral genomic heterogeneity fosters TIL diversity by jointly investigating somatic mutations, TIL diversity and immune response activity.

The AllPrep DNA/RNA mini kit was used to purify genomic DNA and total RNA at the same time from each of the approximately ten tumor samples. Every RNA sample had an RNA integrity number above 6.5 and an OD 260/280 ratio above 1.9. TCRB libraries were constructed from RNA through three rounds of nested multiplex PCR following a modified ARM-PCR protocol with multiple V-beta primers and a C-beta primer. TCRB-specific cDNA was synthesized from 0.5 ug total RNA with ProtoScript II Reverse Transcriptase and a C-beta primer. For the TCRB libraries, no unique molecular identifiers were described. In the third PCR, barcodes and adapters were added over 25 cycles with Deep VentR (exo-) polymerase, and the 250-500 bp bands were then gel purified. TCRB libraries were sequenced on an Illumina HiSeq 2500 with 250 bp paired-end reads. On the study's bioinformatics: The reads were cleaned with Trimmomatic, merged with FLASH and assigned V, D and J segments with MiGEC before being analyzed in VDJtools. Repertoire diversity was measured using the Shannon-Wiener diversity index, which was calculated with VDJtools. Starting from the raw public reads, TCRdb applied fastp trimming at Q25, assembled clones with MiXCR and retained in-frame beta chains. Rows are unified per CDR3 protein, each entry keeping the most common DNA and genes. TCRdb, not the original authors, processed these V and J calls. A total of nearly 15,000 distinct CDR3 sequences appear in this sample, 73% of them only once. The ten most abundant clones make up less than 45% of the sample.

The CDR3 covers 13 residues, taking in both the cysteine and the phenylalanine. This entry keeps only the CDR3 DNA: 39 bases, framed from base 1. CDR1 SQVTM and CDR2 ANQGSEA are derived from the germline V gene. Results and caveats for the whole study, not just this receptor: RNA-based TCR sequencing may distort clone frequencies because T cells carry unequal numbers of TCR transcripts. Generalizability is limited because the TCR and somatic mutation analysis included only one glioblastoma patient. The authors noted that sorting T cells into functional subsets, which was not done in this study, would be a future improvement.

For this clonotype: Its recognized antigen is unknown. Mismatch with germline at one junction end may stem from a read error.

This TCR was recovered from a male donor with glioblastoma. This sequence uses TRBV29-1 and TRBJ1-4, with a tentative D gene TRBD1 over 5 matching bases. The specimen was brain tumor tissue. The DNA sequence follows: TGCGGCGTTGAGTCAGGGTTCGGCGAAAAACTATTTTTT. It codes for CGVESGFGEKLFF.